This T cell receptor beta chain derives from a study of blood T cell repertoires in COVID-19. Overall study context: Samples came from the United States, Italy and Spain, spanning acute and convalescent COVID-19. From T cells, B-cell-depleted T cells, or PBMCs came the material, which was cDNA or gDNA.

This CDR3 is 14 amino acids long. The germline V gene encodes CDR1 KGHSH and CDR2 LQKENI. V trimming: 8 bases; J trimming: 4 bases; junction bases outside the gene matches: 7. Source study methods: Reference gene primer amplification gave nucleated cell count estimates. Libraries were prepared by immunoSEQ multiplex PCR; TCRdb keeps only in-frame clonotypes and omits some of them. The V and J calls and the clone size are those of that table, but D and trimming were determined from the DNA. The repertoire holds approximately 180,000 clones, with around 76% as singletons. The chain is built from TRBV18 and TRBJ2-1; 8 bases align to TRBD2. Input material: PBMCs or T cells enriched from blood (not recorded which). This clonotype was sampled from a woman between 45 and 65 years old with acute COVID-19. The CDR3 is CASHSSGSYNEQFF. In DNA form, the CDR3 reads TGTGCCAGCCACTCTAGCGGGTCTTACAATGAGCAGTTCTTC.